This T cell receptor (beta chain) was sequenced for a study of T cells after yellow fever vaccination. Concerning this clonotype: Its target is not known.

TCRdb analysed the 5' RACE reads with MiXCR anew, one entry per CDR3 protein. Of 120,000 or so distinct CDR3 sequences listed, about 8.8% are singletons. This CDR3 spans 11 amino acids. Trimming cost V 6 bases and J 4 bases, with 7 bases left between them. The germline CDR1 and CDR2 sequences are WSHSY and SAAADI. Whole-study findings and limits: Once the booster was given, most primary-vaccination clones reappeared, at about 97% for CD4 and roughly 91% for CD8.

This receptor was obtained from a man between 18 and 35 years old who received the YFV17D yellow fever vaccine. The chain couples TRBV10-2 to TRBJ2-7; D not resolved. The material was CD8+ T cells sorted from PBMCs, obtained on the day of the yellow fever booster vaccination. The CDR3 sequence: CASRVGYEQYF. The CDR3 DNA sequence: TGCGCCAGCAGGGTTGGATACGAGCAGTACTTC.